These T cell receptor beta chains were read from a single sample in a study of pediatric ulcerative colitis. TCRdb's table, derived via immunoSEQ multiplex PCR, lists solely in-frame clones and lacks some. Of some 50,000 clones listed, roughly 79% were seen once; the top ten hold about 4%. Material for sequencing was gut tissue. These receptors originate from a girl aged 10-17 years with moderate ulcerative colitis. Each CDR3 is given with its conserved first and last residue. A D gene is named only where the DNA matches it firmly. Expanded clones get a size class; other rows say once, few or many, or leave the size out.

size: NA; D: NA; V: TRBV2; J: TRBJ2-7; CDR3: CASKGDTYEQYF; DNA: TGTGCCAGCAAGGGGGATACCTACGAGCAGTACTTC
size: NA; D: TRBD2; V: TRBV19; J: TRBJ2-1; CDR3: CASSIGLAYSYNEQFF; DNA: TGTGCCAGTAGTATTGGACTAGCCTACTCCTACAATGAGCAGTTCTTC
size: once; D: TRBD2; V: TRBV4-3; J: TRBJ2-3; CDR3: CASSQTTSGEADTQYF; DNA: TGCGCCAGCAGCCAAACTACTAGCGGGGAGGCAGATACGCAGTATTTT
size: NA; D: NA; V: TRBV7-9; J: TRBJ2-5; CDR3: CASSLRAQETQYF; DNA: TGTGCCAGCAGCTTACGGGCGCAAGAGACCCAGTACTTC
size: once; D: NA; V: TRBV10-2; J: TRBJ2-7; CDR3: CASSERTIFYEQYF; DNA: TGCGCCAGCAGTGAGAGGACAATATTCTACGAGCAGTACTTC
size: NA; D: NA; V: TRBV14; J: TRBJ1-3; CDR3: CASRRSGSGNTIYF; DNA: TGTGCCAGCAGACGATCTGGTTCTGGAAACACCATATATTTT
size: NA; D: TRBD1; V: TRBV5-1; J: TRBJ2-1; CDR3: CASSLQTGVNEQFF; DNA: TGCGCCAGCAGCCTGCAGACAGGGGTCAATGAGCAGTTCTTC
size: NA; D: TRBD2; V: TRBV5-4; J: TRBJ2-1; CDR3: CASSPGGNEQFF; DNA: TGTGCCAGCAGCCCGGGGGGCAATGAGCAGTTCTTC
size: NA; D: NA; V: TRBV7-9; J: TRBJ1-2; CDR3: CASSLNNYGYTF; DNA: TGTGCCAGCAGCTTAAATAACTATGGCTACACCTTC
size: NA; D: NA; V: TRBV27; J: TRBJ1-5; CDR3: CASSLYFGGRSNQPQHF; DNA: TGTGCCAGCAGTTTATACTTCGGGGGGCGGAGCAATCAGCCCCAGCATTTT
size: medium-sized; D: TRBD2; V: TRBV19; J: TRBJ2-6; CDR3: CASSILGGYSSISGANVLTF; DNA: TGTGCCAGTAGTATCCTCGGGGGGTACTCCTCTATCTCTGGGGCCAACGTCCTGACTTTC